One and the same sample provided the 18 T cell receptor beta chains below, sequenced in a study of naive and memory T cell subsets. Study results and caveats: Especially in CD8 cells, naive repertoires contained a few larger clonotypes, possibly CD45RA-re-expressing memory cells.

Two oligonucleotides, mixed equimolar, formed the beta constant-region primer covering TRBC1 and TRBC2. The ligated cDNA underwent four PCR rounds using SP2 and nested alpha and beta constant-region primers. Using its own MiXCR run on the UMI-ligation and nested PCR reads, TCRdb lists one record per CDR3 protein. This sample has more than 120,000 distinct CDR3 sequences, with 15% to 25% found just once. Their target antigens are unknown. The sample taken for sequencing was naive CD8+ T cells from blood. The receptor set was obtained from a human donor in good health.

This clonotype was seen a few times. The chain employs TRBV12-3 or TRBV12-4 and TRBJ2-5, with D unresolved. CDR3 length: 16 residues. V dropped 7 bases and J dropped 2 bases, with 20 bases sitting between them. CDR3: CASTLTFQTDQETQYF. DNA of the CDR3: TGTGCCAGCACTCTGACGTTTCAGACGGATCAAGAGACCCAGTACTTC.

The CDR3 loop reads CASSEYFSTYEQYF. In nucleotides, the CDR3 is TGTGCCAGCAGTGAATATTTTTCAACCTACGAGCAGTACTTC. V is TRBV25-1 and J is TRBJ2-7; no reliable D call. Germline assignment: CDR1 MGHDK and CDR2 SYGVNS. This CDR3 has 14 residues. Trimming removed 0 bases at V and 2 bases at J, with 8 bases between.

This clonotype has only a few counts. Written as DNA, the CDR3 is TGTGCCAGCAGTTCCGGACGCGTCTACGAGCAGTACTTC. It is translated as CASSSGRVYEQYF. This sequence joins TRBV6-2 or TRBV6-3 and TRBJ2-7; the D is unclear. This CDR3 is built from 13 residues. V lost 4 bases to trimming and J lost 3 bases, with 10 bases between them. Germline V gene data show CDR1 as MNHEY and CDR2 as SVGEGT.

The chain uses TRBV11-3 and TRBJ2-2; perhaps TRBD1 as D (6 bases). Trimming cost V 5 bases and J 0 bases, with 10 bases left between them. Germline CDR1 reads SGHNT; CDR2 reads YENEEA. The CDR3 is 15 amino acids. The CDR3 protein is CASSERTANTGELFF. CDR3 DNA sequence: TGTGCCAGCAGCGAGAGGACAGCGAACACCGGGGAGCTGTTTTTT.

The table lists this clonotype with many counts. This sequence joins TRBV2 and TRBJ2-1, with D uncertain. CDR1 is SNHLY, CDR2 FYNNEI, per germline. V dropped 1 base and J dropped 7 bases, with 2 bases sitting between them. The CDR3 has 11 residues. CDR3 region: CASSEGNEQFF. The CDR3 region has the DNA TGTGCCAGCAGTGAAGGGAATGAGCAGTTCTTC.

The V gene is TRBV15, the J gene TRBJ2-7; possible D gene TRBD2, 6 bases. Trimming removed 3 bases from V and 0 bases from J, with 9 bases in between. CDR1 is LNHNV and CDR2 is YYDKDF in the germline V gene (reference sequence). The CDR3 extends over 14 amino acids. CDR3 sequence: CATSSGGSSYEQYF. The DNA of the CDR3 is TGTGCCACCAGCAGCGGAGGGAGCTCCTACGAGCAGTACTTC.

Only a few counts were recorded for this clonotype. The gene calls are TRBV9 and TRBJ2-7; D call uncertain. The CDR3 runs to 13 residues. The germline gives CDR1 SGDLS, CDR2 YYNGEE. Trimming stripped 0 bases from V and 6 bases from J, with 10 bases between. CDR3 loop: CASSVDLALEQYF. The DNA for the CDR3 is TGTGCCAGCAGCGTAGATTTGGCCCTCGAGCAGTACTTC.

V usage is TRBV6-2 or TRBV6-3 and J usage is TRBJ2-1, with 10 bases that match TRBD2. Germline V CDR1 and CDR2: MNHEY, SVGEGT. CDR3 length: 16 residues. V trimming: 4 bases; J trimming: 5 bases; junction bases outside the gene matches: 8. The CDR3 reads CASSWSGTSDNNEQFF. The CDR3 coding sequence is TGTGCCAGCAGTTGGAGCGGGACTAGCGATAACAATGAGCAGTTCTTC.

The rearrangement uses TRBV6-6 and TRBJ1-1; 8 bases agree with TRBD1. This CDR3 spans 13 amino acids. Germline loops: CDR1 MNHNY, CDR2 SVGAGI (reference sequence). With 2 bases clipped from V and 6 bases from J, the junction kept 2 bases outside the gene matches. The chain's CDR3 is CASSYDRGSEAFF. Here the CDR3 DNA reads TGTGCCAGCAGTTACGACAGGGGATCTGAAGCTTTCTTT.

V and J are TRBV9 and TRBJ1-1; D uncertain. This CDR3 is 14 amino acids long. From germline, CDR1 is SGDLS and CDR2 YYNGEE. The V end was cut by 0 bases, the J end by 1 base, with 7 bases between. This CDR3 reads CASSVGAENTEAFF. The CDR3 DNA is TGTGCCAGCAGCGTAGGGGCAGAGAACACTGAAGCTTTCTTT.

This chain joins TRBV4-1 and TRBJ2-7; D may match TRBD1 or TRBD2 (5 bases each). Looked up from germline, CDR1 is MGHRA and CDR2 is YSYEKL. The CDR3 extends over 13 amino acids. The V end was cut by 4 bases, the J end by 7 bases, with 14 bases between. The CDR3 sequence is CASSPGLTGEQYF. CDR3 sequence (DNA): TGCGCCAGCAGCCCAGGGCTCACGGGGGAGCAGTACTTC.

This sequence joins TRBV6-2 or TRBV6-3 and TRBJ2-1; TRBD1 or TRBD2 may be the D gene (5 bases each). Trimming took off 10 bases at V and 9 bases at J, with 16 bases between the two ends. Germline assignment: CDR1 MNHEY and CDR2 SVGEGT. The CDR3 has 12 amino acids. CDR3 nucleotides: TGTGCCACCACCGGGACCCAACCTGAGCAGTTCTTC. It codes for CATTGTQPEQFF.

This clonotype was detected only a few times. The chain joins TRBV6-5 to TRBJ2-3, with unresolved D. The V end lost 4 bases, the J end lost 0 bases, and 11 bases lay between the germline ends. Per germline, CDR1 MNHEY and CDR2 SVGAGI. The CDR3 has 15 residues. CDR3 coding DNA: TGTGCCAGCAGTTTTAAACCGGTTAGCACAGATACGCAGTATTTT. Its translation is CASSFKPVSTDTQYF.

The table lists this clonotype with a few counts. This chain uses TRBV29-1 with TRBJ2-1; D not certain. This CDR3 is built from 13 residues. CDR1 is SQVTM, CDR2 ANQGSEA, per germline. V was cut by 7 bases and J by 6 bases, with 16 bases left in between. CDR3 in DNA: TGCAGCGCCTGGACCCTGTTGGGCAATGAGCAGTTCTTC. Translating gives CSAWTLLGNEQFF.

This clonotype was detected only a few times. This rearrangement joins TRBV7-9 to TRBJ2-3; D remains ambiguous. Germline CDR1 SEHNR, CDR2 FQNEAQ (reference sequence). This CDR3 region has 18 residues. Trimming stripped 5 bases from V and 2 bases from J, with 23 bases between. CDR3: CASSLPPVRIPLTDTQYF. For the CDR3, the DNA is TGTGCCAGCAGCCTACCCCCTGTGCGGATACCACTCACAGATACGCAGTATTTT.

The chain is built from TRBV6-6 and TRBJ1-6, with 7 positions matching TRBD1. CDR3 length: 15 amino acids. The germline V gene has CDR1 MNHNY and CDR2 SVGAGI (reference sequence). The ends lost 0 bases at V and 7 bases at J; junction bases unmatched: 3. CDR3 bases: TGTGCCAGCAGTTACTCGAGGGACAGAAATTCACCCCTCCACTTT. Its translation is CASSYSRDRNSPLHF.

The chain recombines TRBV30 with TRBJ2-7; TRBD1 is a possible D gene (6 bases). Germline CDR1 GTSNPN, CDR2 SVGIG (reference sequence). The CDR3 runs 14 residues. V was trimmed by 2 bases and J by 1 base, leaving 12 bases between them. CDR3 DNA: TGTGCCTGGAGTTGGGGCAGGGGATCCTACGAGCAGTACTTC. Encoded protein: CAWSWGRGSYEQYF. Full variable domain (rest looked up from reference TRBV30 and TRBJ2-7): SQTIHQWPATLVQPVGSPLSLECTVEGTSNPNLYWYRQAAGRGLQLLFYSVGIGQISSEVPQNLSASRPQDRQFILSSKKLLLSDSGFYLCAWSWGRGSYEQYFGPGTRLTVT.

V and J are TRBV28 and TRBJ2-1, with D maybe TRBD2 (6 bases). Trimming cost V 1 base and J 10 bases, with 20 bases left between them. CDR1 MDHEN and CDR2 SYDVKM come from the germline V gene. The CDR3 consists of 16 residues. CDR3 sequence reads: CASSLLLRAGYGEQFF. The CDR3 DNA reads as TGTGCCAGCAGTTTATTGTTGAGGGCGGGATATGGCGAGCAGTTCTTC.